The 30 T cell receptor beta chains given below trace back to one sample, sequenced in a study of radiotherapy plus CTLA-4 blockade in lung cancer. Assay: immunoSEQ multiplex PCR; the TCRdb copy retains only in-frame clones and omits some. The sample has around 95,000 clones, approximately 83% seen once. The sequenced sample was peripheral blood, obtained from a patient treated with radiotherapy plus ipilimumab. Receptors originate from a human donor with non-small cell lung cancer who had stable disease on radiotherapy plus ipilimumab.

The V gene is TRBV9, the J gene TRBJ2-2; TRBD2 matches 10 bases. This CDR3 has 15 amino acids. V lost 3 bases to trimming and J lost 1 base; unmatched junction nucleotides: 0. Germline V CDR1 and CDR2: SGDLS, YYNGEE. The CDR3 loop is CASSASGGNTGELFF. CDR3 coding DNA: TGTGCCAGCAGCGCTAGCGGGGGGAACACCGGGGAGCTGTTTTTT. The complete variable domain, with remaining parts taken from reference TRBV9 and TRBJ2-2, reads DSGVTQTPKHLITATGQRVTLRCSPRSGDLSVYWYQQSLDQGLQFLIQYYNGEERAKGNILERFSAQQFPDLHSELNLSSLELGDSALYFCASSASGGNTGELFFGEGSRLTVL.

The rearrangement joins TRBV18 to TRBJ1-4; D gene unclear. The CDR3 sequence is 14 residues long. Germline V CDR1 and CDR2: KGHSH, LQKENI. The germline V and J ends were trimmed by 8 bases and 6 bases, with 16 bases remaining between them. The CDR3 sequence: CASAPRQRDEKLFF. For the CDR3, the DNA is TGTGCCAGCGCCCCACGGCAAAGAGATGAAAAACTGTTTTTT.

This clone has a handful of counts. This sequence joins TRBV7-3 and TRBJ2-7; tentatively, D is TRBD1 or TRBD2 (5 bases each). The CDR3 sequence is 17 residues long. Germline V gene sequence: CDR1 SGHTA, CDR2 FQGTGA. The V end lost 2 bases, the J end lost 2 bases, and 19 bases lay between the germline ends. This CDR3 reads CASSLVPSRDLPYEQYF. As DNA, the CDR3 is TGTGCCAGCAGCTTAGTACCCAGCAGGGACCTTCCCTACGAGCAGTACTTC.

The V and J genes are TRBV20-1 and TRBJ2-1; maybe TRBD2 (6 bases). The germline CDR1 and CDR2 sequences are DFQATT and SNEGSKA (reference sequence). The CDR3 covers 11 residues. The CDR3 DNA follows: TGCACAGCGGGTGTGAACAATGAGCAGTTCTTC. Translated, it gives CTAGVNNEQFF.

The rearrangement links TRBV7-9 to TRBJ2-1; D gene ambiguous. Trimming shortened V by 3 bases and J by 0 bases, and 12 bases separated the two germline ends. Germline CDR1 SEHNR, CDR2 FQNEAQ (reference sequence). The CDR3 sequence is 16 residues long. CDR3 nucleotide sequence: TGTGCCAGCAGCTTTTTCTCCCTGAGCTCCTACAATGAGCAGTTCTTC. This codes for CASSFFSLSSYNEQFF.

The chain links TRBV25-1 to TRBJ2-7, with D maybe TRBD1 (5 bases). Trimming took 4 bases from V and 1 from J, leaving 11 bases between them. Germline V gives CDR1 MGHDK, CDR2 SYGVNS. This CDR3 spans 14 amino acids. CDR3 nucleotides: TGTGCCAGCAGTGGATGGACAAGATCCTACGAGCAGTACTTC. This gives the protein CASSGWTRSYEQYF.

The gene calls are TRBV28 and TRBJ2-7, with 7 bases matching TRBD1. CDR3 size: 12 residues. V lost 5 bases to trimming and J lost 4 bases; unmatched junction nucleotides: 2. Germline V CDR1 and CDR2: MDHEN, SYDVKM. In DNA, the CDR3 is TGTGCCAGCAGTGGGGACAGTTACGAGCAGTACTTC. It yields the protein CASSGDSYEQYF.

The chain links TRBV27 to TRBJ1-5; D may be TRBD1 (5 bases). Per the germline V gene, CDR1 is MNHEY and CDR2 is SMNVEV (reference sequence). V was pared by 2 bases and J by 0 bases, with 14 bases between. This CDR3 spans 17 amino acids. The CDR3 spells CASSLLGQGGSNQPQHF. The CDR3 DNA reads TGTGCCAGCAGTTTACTCGGGCAGGGTGGTAGCAATCAGCCCCAGCATTTT.

Here the CDR3 reads CARPEAHPGRDF. For the CDR3, the DNA is TGTGCCAGACCCGAAGCGCATCCCGGGAGGGATTTT. The chain links TRBV21-1 to TRBJ2-3; the DNA was not used to check the table's D call, TRBD2. TRBV21-1 is annotated as a pseudogene. CDR3 length equals 12 residues.

Concerning this clone itself: Other DNA sequences of this sample code for an identical CDR3. The chain uses TRBV18 and TRBJ2-3, with 8 bases identical to TRBD2. After removal of 2 bases from V and 7 bases from J, the junction contained 5 bases not matched to a gene. The CDR3 has 14 residues. In germline, CDR1 is KGHSH, CDR2 LQKENI. CDR3: CASSPERELYTQYF. The CDR3, as DNA: TGTGCCAGCTCACCAGAGCGGGAGTTGTATACGCAGTATTTT.

The chain recombines TRBV29-1 with TRBJ2-7, with 7 bases identical to TRBD2. Unmatched junction bases numbered 8, after V lost 6 bases and J lost 3 bases. CDR3 length equals 13 residues. From germline, CDR1 is SQVTM and CDR2 ANQGSEA. The CDR3 nucleotides are TGCAGCGTCTCGGGGGGTACTAACTACGAGCAGTACTTC. It encodes CSVSGGTNYEQYF.

This clone was picked up a small number of times. The chain links TRBV5-1 to TRBJ1-1; 11 positions match TRBD1. The CDR3 loop spans 16 amino acids. From germline, CDR1 is SGHRS and CDR2 YFSETQ. V dropped 5 bases and J dropped 1; count of bases not matched to a gene: 7. The CDR3 DNA reads TGCGCCAGCAGGATCCGAGGACAGGGGGCGAACACTGAAGCTTTCTTT. It translates to CASRIRGQGANTEAFF.

This sequence joins TRBV5-8 and TRBJ1-2; a weak D match, TRBD1 (5 bases). CDR1 and CDR2 from the germline V gene are SGHTS and YDEGEE. The V and J ends lost 3 bases and 6 bases respectively, with 12 bases between them. The CDR3 has 13 residues. The CDR3 DNA sequence: TGTGCCAGCAGCTATGGGGCGCGGGATGGCTACACCTTC. Translated, it gives CASSYGARDGYTF. Variable domain in full (rest from reference TRBV5-8 and TRBJ1-2): EAGVTQSPTHLIKTRGQQATLRCSPISGHTSVYWYQQALGLGLQFLLWYDEGEERNRGNFPPRFSGRQFPNYSSELNVNALELEDSALYLCASSYGARDGYTFGSGTRLTVV.

CDR3 DNA sequence: TGTGCCAGCAGCGTAGGGGGGAGCGCCGACTACGAGACCCAGTACTTC. Amino acids: CASSVGGSADYETQYF. The chain carries TRBV9 and TRBJ2-5; D could derive from TRBD1 or TRBD2 (5 bases each). The germline CDR1 and CDR2 sequences are SGDLS and YYNGEE. With 0 bases removed from V and 5 bases from J, the gap between germline ends came to 17 bases. The CDR3 consists of 16 residues.

The chain has TRBV29-1 and TRBJ2-5, with D possibly called TRBD1 or TRBD2 (5 bases each). Trimming cost V 5 bases and J 1 base, with 8 bases left between them. The CDR3 is 12 amino acids. Germline values: CDR1 SQVTM, CDR2 ANQGSEA. The CDR3 DNA follows: TGCAGCGTTCGGGACGGCCAAGAGACCCAGTACTTC. Protein product: CSVRDGQETQYF.

There are a few counts of this clone. The gene calls are TRBV5-5 and TRBJ2-4; the D gene is possibly TRBD2 (6 bases). The CDR3 runs 14 residues. Germline V gene lookup returns CDR1 SGHKS and CDR2 YYEKEE (reference sequence). Trimming left V 2 bases short and J 8 bases short, with 14 bases between. The CDR3 DNA sequence: TGTGCCAGCAGCTTCGAGGGGACTGCGGACATTCAGTACTTC. This sequence encodes CASSFEGTADIQYF.

The chain combines TRBV7-2 with TRBJ2-7; unclear D gene. This CDR3 region has 11 residues. CDR1 is SGHTA, CDR2 FQGNSA, per germline. V lost 4 bases and J lost 4, with 5 bases in between. CDR3 loop: CASSYRYEQYF. As DNA, the CDR3 is TGTGCCAGCAGCTACCGGTACGAGCAGTACTTC.

This clone was counted a single time. V is TRBV5-1 and J is TRBJ2-1; no reliable D call. Germline V gene data show CDR1 as SGHRS and CDR2 as YFSETQ. V lost 4 bases, J lost 3 bases, and 8 bases lay in between. There are 13 residues in the CDR3. CDR3 loop: CASSVRNYNEQFF. The CDR3 bases are TGCGCCAGCAGCGTACGGAACTACAATGAGCAGTTCTTC.

The chain is built from TRBV6-5 and TRBJ2-2; no clear D. The CDR3 spans 12 residues. CDR1 and CDR2 from the germline V gene are MNHEY and SVGAGI. Trimming cost V 4 bases and J 4 bases, with 4 bases left between them. The CDR3, as DNA: TGTGCCAGCAGTTTTCTCACCGGGGAGCTGTTTTTT. Its protein product is CASSFLTGELFF.

The chain combines TRBV5-8 with TRBJ1-5, with D maybe TRBD1 (6 bases). V gave up 5 bases and J gave up 3 bases, with 15 bases separating them. This CDR3 spans 15 amino acids. CDR1 and CDR2 from the germline V gene are SGHTS and YDEGEE. CDR3 loop: CASRRGAAVNQPQHF. The CDR3 nucleotides read TGTGCCAGCAGGAGGGGGGCGGCCGTCAATCAGCCCCAGCATTTT.

This chain joins TRBV28 and TRBJ2-5; D may match TRBD1 or TRBD2 (5 bases each). This CDR3 comprises 12 residues. The V gene lost 3 bases and the J gene lost 10 bases, with 12 bases spanning the gap. The germline V gene has CDR1 MDHEN and CDR2 SYDVKM. The DNA of the CDR3 is TGTGCCAGCAGTTTCCCCTTGGGGGACCAGTACTTC. Amino acids: CASSFPLGDQYF.

The rearrangement joins TRBV27 to TRBJ2-3; 9 positions match TRBD2. V was pared by 0 bases and J by 2 bases, with 3 bases of the junction left unmatched. CDR1 is MNHEY and CDR2 is SMNVEV in the germline V gene (reference sequence). This CDR3 has 16 residues. CDR3 in DNA: TGTGCCAGCAGTTTATCGAGCGGGGGGATCACAGATACGCAGTATTTT. Translating it yields CASSLSSGGITDTQYF.

This sequence joins TRBV2 and TRBJ2-1, with 12 bases matching TRBD2. This CDR3 contains 18 residues. The trim removed 3 bases at V and 7 bases at J, leaving 13 bases unmatched. Germline V gene sequence: CDR1 SNHLY, CDR2 FYNNEI. The CDR3 spells CASSDHPSGGALPNEQFF. The DNA of the CDR3 is TGTGCCAGCAGTGATCATCCTAGCGGGGGGGCCCTACCTAATGAGCAGTTCTTC.

This clone was detected only once. The V gene is TRBV11-2, the J gene TRBJ2-7; D not resolved. Germline V gene data show CDR1 as SGHAT and CDR2 as FQNNGV. V was shortened by 2 bases and J by 5 bases, with 13 bases between the two germline ends. CDR3 size: 14 residues. Here the CDR3 reads CASSLYSNRDEQYF. DNA for the CDR3: TGTGCCAGCAGCTTATACTCCAATAGGGACGAGCAGTACTTC. Combining the CDR3 with reference TRBV11-2 and TRBJ2-7 gives the whole variable domain EAGVAQSPRYKIIEKRQSVAFWCNPISGHATLYWYQQILGQGPKLLIQFQNNGVVDDSQLPKDRFSAERLKGVDSTLKIQPAKLEDSAVYLCASSLYSNRDEQYFGPGTRLTVT.

The chain couples TRBV18 to TRBJ2-5; D gene unclear. Trimming stripped 5 bases from V and 5 bases from J, with 12 bases between. The length of the CDR3 is 13 residues. Germline CDR1 KGHSH, CDR2 LQKENI. CDR3 coding DNA: TGTGCCAGCTCAGGTGCCCCAGGCGAGACCCAGTACTTC. It codes for CASSGAPGETQYF.

J is TRBJ1-2 and V is TRBV2; D is unresolved. The germline V gene has CDR1 SNHLY and CDR2 FYNNEI. The CDR3 spans 14 residues. The V and J ends lost 7 bases and 4 bases respectively, with 16 bases between them. The CDR3 DNA follows: TGTGCCAGCACGGTCAGGAGCTCCTTCTATGGCTACACCTTC. Its translation: CASTVRSSFYGYTF.

This clone appeared a single time. The CDR3 spells CASVNSGANVLTF. In nucleotides, the CDR3 is TGTGCCAGCGTAAACTCTGGGGCCAACGTCCTGACTTTC. The J gene is TRBJ2-6, the V gene TRBV6-1, with unresolved D. The CDR3 extends over 13 amino acids. V lost 8 bases and J lost 0, with 5 bases in between. Germline CDR1 and CDR2: MNHNS and SASEGT.

There are a few counts of this clone. The V call is TRBV9, the J call TRBJ2-1; D perhaps matches TRBD2 (5 bases). CDR3 length: 15 amino acids. The germline V and J ends were trimmed by 0 bases and 4 bases, with 11 bases remaining between them. Germline V gene data show CDR1 as SGDLS and CDR2 as YYNGEE. CDR3 sequence reads: CASSVETGSYNEQFF. DNA for the CDR3: TGTGCCAGCAGCGTAGAAACGGGGAGTTACAATGAGCAGTTCTTC.

The V call is TRBV28, the J call TRBJ2-7; 7 bases agree with TRBD1. CDR1 is MDHEN and CDR2 is SYDVKM in the germline V gene. V dropped 2 bases and J dropped 6; count of bases not matched to a gene: 10. The CDR3 length is 15 residues. The CDR3 reads CASSLGGVYRGEQYF. CDR3 sequence (DNA): TGTGCCAGCAGTTTAGGTGGGGTTTACAGGGGCGAGCAGTACTTC.

This clone was picked up one time. CDR3 in DNA: TGTGCCAGCAGCTCACCTGGGGATAGCAATCAGCCCCAGCATTTT. Translation: CASSSPGDSNQPQHF. The chain uses TRBV5-8 and TRBJ1-5; no clear D gene. Germline CDR1 reads SGHTS; CDR2 reads YDEGEE. V was clipped by 3 bases and J by 0 bases, with 10 bases between them. This CDR3 contains 15 residues. Using reference TRBV5-8 and TRBJ1-5 for the parts outside the CDR3, the full variable domain is EAGVTQSPTHLIKTRGQQATLRCSPISGHTSVYWYQQALGLGLQFLLWYDEGEERNRGNFPPRFSGRQFPNYSSELNVNALELEDSALYLCASSSPGDSNQPQHFGDGTRLSIL.